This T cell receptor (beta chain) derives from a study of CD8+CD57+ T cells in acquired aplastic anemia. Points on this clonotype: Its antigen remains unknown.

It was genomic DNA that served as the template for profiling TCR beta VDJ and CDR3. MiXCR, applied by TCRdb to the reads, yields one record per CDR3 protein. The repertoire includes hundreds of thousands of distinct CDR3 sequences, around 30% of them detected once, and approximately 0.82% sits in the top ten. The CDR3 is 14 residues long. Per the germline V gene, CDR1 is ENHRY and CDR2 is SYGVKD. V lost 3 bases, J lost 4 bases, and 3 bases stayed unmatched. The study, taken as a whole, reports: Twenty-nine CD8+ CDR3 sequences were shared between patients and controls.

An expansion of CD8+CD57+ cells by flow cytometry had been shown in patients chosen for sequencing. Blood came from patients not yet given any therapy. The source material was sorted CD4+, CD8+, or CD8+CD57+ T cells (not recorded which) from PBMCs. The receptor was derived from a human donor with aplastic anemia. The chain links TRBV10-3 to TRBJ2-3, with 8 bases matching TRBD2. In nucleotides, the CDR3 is TGTGCCATCAGTGAACTAGCGGCCGCAGATACGCAGTATTTT. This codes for CAISELAAADTQYF.